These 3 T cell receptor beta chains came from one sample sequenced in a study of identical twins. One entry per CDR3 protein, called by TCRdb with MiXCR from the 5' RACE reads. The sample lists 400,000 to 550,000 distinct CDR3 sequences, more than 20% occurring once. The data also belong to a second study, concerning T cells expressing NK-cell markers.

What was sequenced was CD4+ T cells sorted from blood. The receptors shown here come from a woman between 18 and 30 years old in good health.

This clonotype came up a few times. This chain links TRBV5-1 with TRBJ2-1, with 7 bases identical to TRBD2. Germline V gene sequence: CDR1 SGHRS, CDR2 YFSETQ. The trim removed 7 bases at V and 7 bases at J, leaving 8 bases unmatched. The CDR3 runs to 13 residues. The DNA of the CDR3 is TGCGCCAGCGGGAGCGGGACTCGTAATGAGCAGTTCTTC. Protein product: CASGSGTRNEQFF.

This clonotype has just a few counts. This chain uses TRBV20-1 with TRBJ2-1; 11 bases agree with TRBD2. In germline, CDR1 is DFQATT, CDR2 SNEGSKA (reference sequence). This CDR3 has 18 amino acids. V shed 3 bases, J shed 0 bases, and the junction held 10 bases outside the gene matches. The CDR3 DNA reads TGCAGTGCTAGTGGGTTAGCGGGAGGGACATTCTCCTACAATGAGCAGTTCTTC. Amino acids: CSASGLAGGTFSYNEQFF.

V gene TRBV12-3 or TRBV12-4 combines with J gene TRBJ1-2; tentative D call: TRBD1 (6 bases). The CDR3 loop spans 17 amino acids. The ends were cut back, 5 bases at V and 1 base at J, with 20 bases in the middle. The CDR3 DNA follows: TGTGCCAGCAGTCCCGGGGGGGGCGCCCCCTTTAACTATGGCTACACCTTC. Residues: CASSPGGGAPFNYGYTF.